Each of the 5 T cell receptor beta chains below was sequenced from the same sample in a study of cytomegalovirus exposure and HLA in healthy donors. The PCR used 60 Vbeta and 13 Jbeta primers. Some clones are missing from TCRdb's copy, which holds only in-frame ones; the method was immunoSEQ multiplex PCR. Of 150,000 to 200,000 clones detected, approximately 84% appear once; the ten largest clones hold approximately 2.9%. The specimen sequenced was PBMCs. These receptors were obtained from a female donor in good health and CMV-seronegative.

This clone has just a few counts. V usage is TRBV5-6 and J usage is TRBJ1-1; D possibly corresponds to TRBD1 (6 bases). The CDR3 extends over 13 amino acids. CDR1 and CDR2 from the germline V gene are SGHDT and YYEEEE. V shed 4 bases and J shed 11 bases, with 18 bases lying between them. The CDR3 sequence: CASSLVDDRRAFF. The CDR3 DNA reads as TGTGCCAGCAGCCTAGTAGATGACAGGAGGGCTTTCTTT.

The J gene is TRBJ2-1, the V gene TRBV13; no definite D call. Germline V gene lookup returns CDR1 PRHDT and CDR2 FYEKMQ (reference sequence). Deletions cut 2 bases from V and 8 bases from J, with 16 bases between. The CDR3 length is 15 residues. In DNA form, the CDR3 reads TGTGCCAGCAGCTTAAAGCGAGTTAGCTGGGATGAGCAGTTCTTC. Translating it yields CASSLKRVSWDEQFF.

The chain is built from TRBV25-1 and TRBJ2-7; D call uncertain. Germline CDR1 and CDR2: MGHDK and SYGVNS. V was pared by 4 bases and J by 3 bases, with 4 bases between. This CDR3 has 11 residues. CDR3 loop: CASSVIYEQYF. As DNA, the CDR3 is TGTGCCAGCAGTGTAATCTACGAGCAGTACTTC.

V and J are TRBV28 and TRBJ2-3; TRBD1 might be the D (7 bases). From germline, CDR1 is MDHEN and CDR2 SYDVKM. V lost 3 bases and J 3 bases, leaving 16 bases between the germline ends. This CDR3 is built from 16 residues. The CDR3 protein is CASSLPGGGRTDTQYF. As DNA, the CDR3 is TGTGCCAGCAGTTTGCCCGGAGGGGGCCGGACAGATACGCAGTATTTT.

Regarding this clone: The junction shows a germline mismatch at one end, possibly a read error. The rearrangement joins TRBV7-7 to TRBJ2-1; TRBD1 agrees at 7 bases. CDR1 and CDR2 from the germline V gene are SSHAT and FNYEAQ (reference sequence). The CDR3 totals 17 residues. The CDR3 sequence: CASSPRDRGGLSDEQFF. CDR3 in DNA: TGTGCTAGCAGCCCCCGGGACAGAGGAGGTCTTAGTGATGAGCAGTTCTTC.